This TCR beta chain is from a study of T-cell memory formation after mild COVID-19. Germline V CDR1 and CDR2: SGHRS, YFSETQ. Trimming took off 2 bases at V and 15 bases at J, with 12 bases between the two ends. The length of the CDR3 is 11 residues. TCR alpha and TCR beta cDNA libraries carrying sample barcodes and UMIs were produced by 5'RACE using constant-segment primers. TCRdb re-called the 5' RACE reads with MiXCR, one entry per CDR3 protein. The sample consists of fewer than 650,000 distinct CDR3 sequences, roughly 21% of them appearing once. This TCR came from an adult woman who had mild COVID-19 (a few samples of this study predate the infection). Cell type and time point are not known. The chain has TRBV5-1 and TRBJ2-1, with D possibly being TRBD1 (5 bases). The sequenced material came from PBMCs or a T cell subset sorted from them (not recorded which). The chain's CDR3 is CASSFQGIRFF. DNA for the CDR3: TGCGCCAGCAGCTTCCAGGGAATCCGGTTCTTC.